This TCR beta chain was sequenced during a study of cytomegalovirus exposure and HLA in healthy donors (dated by TCRdb to the late 2010s). At the level of the whole study: An earlier analysis of some 550 of the donors reported about 250 Gb of sequence data and some 120 million unique TCR beta sequences from 150 million to 200 million T cells. Roughly 300 gigabases of sequencing data and some 85 million unique TCR sequences were included in an early release covering about 600 HLA-typed donors. Of the 300 to 500 genotyped donors, 65% to 90% were placed in the genetic ancestry cluster associated with self-reported Caucasian donors. The study aimed to test whether cataloging public T cell receptors could reveal signatures of past pathogen exposure. The study used immunosequencing to profile the T cell repertoires of under 700 subjects and linked those repertoires to cytomegalovirus serostatus. Along with the roughly 610-subject first cohort, a separate validation cohort of over a hundred different subjects was used. The study combined high-throughput TCR immunosequencing, statistical association of individual TCRs with disease status, and machine learning to predict cytomegalovirus infection status. A later analysis re-examined previously published TCR beta repertoires from several hundred donors and added high-resolution HLA genotyping to investigate patterns of TCR occurrence. The later analysis used no new phenotypic data to find candidate immune exposures, relying instead on TCR beta sequences and their occurrence across donors. In an earlier analysis of roughly 580 of the donors, high-throughput TCR beta sequencing was used to judge whether each TCR beta V gene segment behaved as functional or pseudogenic. Alongside the repertoire data, information on donor age, sex, ethnicity and CMV serostatus was compiled. Genome-wide SNP genotypes for about 55% of the roughly 670 donors were used in a later genetic analysis, which treated that subset as a discovery cohort. All discovery cohort repertoires had been generated on a single sequencing platform. Class I and class II HLA loci were covered by the typing at four-digit resolution. The number of donors typed differed by locus, with roughly 620-630 for A, B, C, DRB1 and DQB1, roughly 550 for DQA1, under 610 for DPA1, and approximately 470 for DPB1. Four or five DR-DQ haplotypes were handled as single units for association and clustering because linkage in the cohort was strong. Across under 500 genotyped donors of the cohort, an average of roughly 230,000 unique TCR beta nucleotide sequences per donor were sequenced, and roughly a sixth of those sequences were non-productive. The study at large found these results: A later genetic analysis reported fewer N-insertions in productive TCRs among donors in an Asian-associated ancestry cluster than the 666-donor mean. In a later analysis, the rate of TCR association differed among HLA loci, with DRB1 alleles having the most associated TCRs and HLA-C alleles having the fewest. Because the 87-base-pair reads could not distinguish some IMGT-functional V segments, including TRBV6-2 and TRBV6-3, those segments were excluded. The study gave a list of some 150 TCR beta chains associated with cytomegalovirus. A later analysis reported that several top co-occurrence clusters appeared linked to parvovirus B19, influenza, CMV and Epstein-Barr virus. In this cohort, only TCR beta chains were sequenced, and detectable features were limited by the absence of alpha or paired-chain data. HLA typing was unavailable for some donors at each locus, so association tests used only the typed subset. In an earlier analysis of a few hundred of the donors, most TCR beta V segments were observed in productive rearrangements about 87% or about 30% of the time, broadly matching IMGT annotations. A further reported finding was that TCR beta sequences accurately predicted the HLA-A and HLA-B alleles for most subjects in the first cohort. The only immune exposure information available for the cohort was CMV serostatus. In a later analysis, 16,951 TCR beta sequences were associated with specific HLA alleles at a false discovery rate of 0.05. The classifier was reported to diagnose cytomegalovirus status with high specificity and sensitivity in both the original and validation cohorts. The earlier analysis of almost 600 of the donors excluded over 15 rarely observed V segments, including chromosome 9 orphons, because counts were too low. The authors suggested that the approach could potentially be extended to other disease states and immunological phenotypes. The sequencing pipeline was judged likely to have produced a cluster of highly shared sequence variants as a technical artifact. Most TCR sequences were seen in very few donors, while some public TCRs were found in many individuals. Most CMV-associated TCR beta chains appeared to be HLA-restricted in a later analysis, and the HLA associations seemed to be driven largely by CMV exposure. When HLA alleles, especially DR and DQ, strongly co-occurred, TCR associations were difficult to assign to individual alleles. In a later genetic analysis, a missense DCLRE1C variant was associated with V-gene and J-gene trimming of TCR beta chains, and the association was replicated in an independent cohort. The presence/absence analyses assumed that sequencing depth was roughly uniform across donors, and that assumption may not be true. In vitro tests confirmed that a few of the cytomegalovirus-associated TCR beta chains recognize cytomegalovirus antigens. Correlated functional status among segregating V segments might reflect linkage disequilibrium, but an unknown experimental factor could not be ruled out. In a later analysis, HLA-associated TCR beta chains showed more clonal expansion and lower generation probabilities than non-associated chains that were equally common.

Concerning this clone: The specificity of this receptor is unknown. No quality values exist for individual bases; no much larger clone is one base distant.

The cohort comprised hundreds of healthy bone marrow donors. All cohort members were sampled while nominally healthy, although unrecorded immune exposures were likely present. The donor tested CMV seronegative and was one of the 352 seronegative cohort members. A peripheral blood sample was collected from each donor, and TCR beta sequencing was performed on peripheral blood mononuclear cells. Genomic DNA was extracted from the blood cell samples with the Qiagen DNeasy Blood Extraction Kit. Library creation used the immunoSEQ multiplex PCR assay. A mixture of 60 forward primers for TCR Vbeta segments and 13 reverse primers for TCR Jbeta segments was used in the multiplex PCR. The CDR3 region of rearranged TCR beta genes was amplified from genomic DNA with a multiplex PCR assay. Amplified TCR beta libraries were sequenced as 87-base-pair reads on the Illumina HiSeq System. In the paper's pipeline: In a later analysis, approximately 74 million unique TCR beta chains were counted across the roughly 610 repertoires, and approximately 11 million of these chains were shared by at least two donors. To remove PCR and sequencing errors, raw reads were error-corrected and collapsed into unique sequences using a nearest-neighbor algorithm that merged closely related sequences. V, D and J gene segments were assigned by aligning CDR3 sequences to IMGT reference sequences. Each retained sequence needed at least a six-nucleotide match to both a V gene segment and a J gene segment. Rearrangements were called productive when the CDR3 lacked stop codons and stayed in frame with V and J; all others were non-productive. CDR3 was defined by IMGT convention, running from the second conserved V-encoded cysteine to the conserved J-encoded phenylalanine. The earlier analysis of about 590 of the donors excluded sequences that lacked an unambiguous match to a single V gene segment. An earlier analysis of 587 of the donors called V segments functional above 56.7% productive rearrangements and segregating when the between-donor standard deviation exceeded 5%. A statistical classification framework was built for diagnosing cytomegalovirus status from the catalog of TCR beta chain sequences. In a later analysis, TCR nucleotide sequences were compared against IMGT/GENE-DB human TR gene sequences so that V and J genes could be assigned. A later analysis assigned CDR3 sequences and most-parsimonious VDJ recombination scenarios with the TCRdist pipeline. In a later analysis, every TCR beta chain was defined by the combination of its CDR3 amino acid sequence and its V-gene family, and reads without a unique V-gene family were dropped. A later analysis removed nearly 600 highly shared, low-generation-probability nucleotide sequences to deal with suspected cross-contamination and a sequencing artifact. A later analysis calculated a clonal expansion index for each public chain from normalized within-repertoire ranks of inferred template counts. In a later analysis, generation probabilities were computed using a VDJ recombination model fitted to out-of-frame rearrangements, and the results were checked against IGoR. Hypergeometric tests were used in a later analysis to score TCR-TCR, TCR-HLA and TCR-CMV co-occurrence, with a repertoire-size bias correction applied to the TCR pairs. In a later analysis, false discovery rates were estimated by permuting HLA or CMV assignments 20 times. In a later analysis, co-occurring TCRs were grouped using DBSCAN, and TCRdist sequence similarity was added for clustering within HLA-allele-positive subsets. Repertoires with fewer than 30,000 or more than 120,000 public chains were left out of co-occurrence clustering, as were roughly five repertoires with anomalous nucleotide sharing. Held by TCRdb, this immuneACCESS table contains in-frame sequences only and omits some clones. Under half of the omission traces to an unresolved V gene where checked; the cause of the rest is unknown. The DNA gave D and trimming, while V, J and clone size come from that table. The sample table records approximately 170,000 clones; 65% to 85% of these occur just once. Approximately 2.2% of the sample lies in the top ten.

V is pruned by 2 bases and J by 4 bases, leaving 2 bases of the junction without a gene match. Looking up the germline V gene yields CDR1 SGHTA and CDR2 FQGTGA. The CDR3 starts with the cysteine, ends with the phenylalanine, and has 15 residues. Only CDR3 DNA remains: 45 bases, in frame from the first base. Material: PBMCs. This receptor was identified in a male donor in good health and CMV-seronegative. The receptor chain draws on TRBV7-3 and TRBJ2-2, with TRBD1 matching 9 junction bases. CDR3 loop: CASSLGQGTTGELFF. At the DNA level, the sequence is TGTGCCAGCAGCTTAGGACAGGGGACCACCGGGGAGCTGTTTTTT.